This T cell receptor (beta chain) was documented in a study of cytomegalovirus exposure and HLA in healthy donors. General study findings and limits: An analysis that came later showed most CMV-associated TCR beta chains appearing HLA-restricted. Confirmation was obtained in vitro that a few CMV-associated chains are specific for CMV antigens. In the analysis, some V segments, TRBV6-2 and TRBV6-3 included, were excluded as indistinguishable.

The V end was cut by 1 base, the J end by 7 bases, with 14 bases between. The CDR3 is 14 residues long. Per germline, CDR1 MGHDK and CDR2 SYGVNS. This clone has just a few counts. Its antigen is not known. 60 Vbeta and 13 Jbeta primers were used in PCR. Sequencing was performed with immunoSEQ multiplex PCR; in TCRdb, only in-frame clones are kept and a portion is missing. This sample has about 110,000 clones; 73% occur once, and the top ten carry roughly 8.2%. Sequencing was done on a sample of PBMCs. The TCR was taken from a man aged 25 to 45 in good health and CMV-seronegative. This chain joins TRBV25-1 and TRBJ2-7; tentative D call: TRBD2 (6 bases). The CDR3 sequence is CASSEFPGTREQYF. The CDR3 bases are TGTGCCAGCAGTGAATTCCCAGGGACTCGGGAGCAGTACTTC.